This T cell receptor (beta chain) was documented in a study of cytomegalovirus exposure and HLA in healthy donors. Study-wide results and limits: Reportedly, cytomegalovirus status was diagnosed with high sensitivity and specificity.

On this clone: Its antigen is as yet unknown.

TCRdb keeps only in-frame clones here, not all; method: immunoSEQ multiplex PCR. Counted here are fewer than 200,000 clones, around 84% occurring once; the ten biggest clones make up approximately 15%. The receptor's source is a man aged 18 to 30 in good health and CMV-seropositive. The source material was PBMCs.

The CDR3 sequence is CASSLEGGEKLFF. The CDR3 coding sequence is TGTGCCAGCAGCTTGGAGGGAGGGGAAAAACTGTTTTTT. This chain connects TRBV5-4 to TRBJ1-4; no clear D. Germline V gene sequence: CDR1 SGHNT, CDR2 YYREEE (reference sequence). The V and J ends lost 0 bases and 8 bases respectively, with 8 bases between them. This CDR3 has 13 residues.